These T cell receptor beta chains were read from a single sample in a study of cytomegalovirus exposure and HLA in healthy donors. Repertoires were generated with immunoSEQ multiplex PCR, while TCRdb's copy carries only in-frame clones and drops some. The sample lists 110,000 or so clones, approximately 91% seen once, with around 4.5% in the top ten. Material: PBMCs. The receptor source for this set is a man aged 18 to 35 in good health and CMV-seropositive. Both conserved end residues are part of each CDR3. D genes are given only for firm matches. Where a row states a size, it is once, few, many or the class of an expanded clone; other rows omit it.

size: -; V: TRBV6-1; J: TRBJ1-2; D: -; DNA: TGTGCCAGCAGTTCCACAGGGTCCTATGGCTACACCTTC; CDR3: CASSSTGSYGYTF
size: -; V: TRBV7-9; J: TRBJ1-1; D: -; DNA: TGTGCCAGCAGCTTAGGACAGGACCTAGGCACTGAAGCTTTCTTT; CDR3: CASSLGQDLGTEAFF
size: few; V: TRBV19; J: TRBJ1-1; D: -; DNA: TGTGCCAGTAGCAGGGGCGTGAACACTGAAGCTTTCTTT; CDR3: CASSRGVNTEAFF
size: -; V: TRBV5-4; J: TRBJ1-4; D: -; DNA: TGTGCCAGCGGGACACTTACTAATGAAAAACTGTTTTTT; CDR3: CASGTLTNEKLFF
size: -; V: TRBV10-3; J: TRBJ2-3; D: -; DNA: TGTGCCATCAGTGAGTCAAAGGGGGGCACAGATACGCAGTATTTT; CDR3: CAISESKGGTDTQYF
size: -; V: TRBV5-6; J: TRBJ1-5; D: TRBD1; DNA: TGTGCCAGCAGCTCGGGACAGAGCAATCAGCCCCAGCATTTT; CDR3: CASSSGQSNQPQHF
size: -; V: TRBV19; J: TRBJ2-2; D: TRBD2; DNA: TGTGCCACCGGGGGGTTCACCGGGGAGCTGTTTTTT; CDR3: CATGGFTGELFF
size: -; V: TRBV30; J: TRBJ1-5; D: TRBD1; DNA: TGTGCCTGGAGTACGGACAGGGGCTATTATCAGCCCCAGCATTTT; CDR3: CAWSTDRGYYQPQHF
size: once; V: TRBV4-1; J: TRBJ1-4; D: TRBD1; DNA: TGCGCCAGCAGCCAGCCCCGGGACAGCGCGAATGAAAAACTGTTTTTT; CDR3: CASSQPRDSANEKLFF
size: -; V: TRBV5-8; J: TRBJ2-3; D: -; DNA: TGTGCCAGCAGCTTTCCTCGCAGGGGATCAGCAGATACGCAGTATTTT; CDR3: CASSFPRRGSADTQYF
size: -; V: TRBV4-3; J: TRBJ1-2; D: -; DNA: TGCGCCAGCAGCCAGGACAGAGAGATTCCTAACTATGGCTACACCTTC; CDR3: CASSQDREIPNYGYTF
size: -; V: TRBV6-4; J: TRBJ1-1; D: TRBD1; DNA: TGTGCCAGCAGTTTCCAGACAGGGGACACTGAAGCTTTCTTT; CDR3: CASSFQTGDTEAFF
size: medium-sized; V: TRBV7-2; J: TRBJ2-7; D: TRBD1; DNA: TGTGCCAGCAGCTTCCGGGACAGGTCTCCCTACGAGCAGTACTTC; CDR3: CASSFRDRSPYEQYF
size: -; V: TRBV5-1; J: TRBJ2-5; D: -; DNA: TGCGCCAGCAGGAGGGCACAAGAGACCCAGTACTTC; CDR3: CASRRAQETQYF
size: once; V: TRBV6-6; J: TRBJ1-4; D: -; DNA: TGTGCCAGCAGACGACAGCGAGATAATGAAAAACTGTTTTTT; CDR3: CASRRQRDNEKLFF
size: -; V: TRBV27; J: TRBJ1-2; D: TRBD1; DNA: TGTGCCAGCAGGCGGACAGGACTAAGACACTATGGCTACACCTTC; CDR3: CASRRTGLRHYGYTF
size: once; V: TRBV5-1; J: TRBJ2-1; D: TRBD2; DNA: TGCGCCAGCAGCTTGGTAGCGGGGGGGCCAAATGAGCAGTTCTTC; CDR3: CASSLVAGGPNEQFF
size: -; V: TRBV5-5; J: TRBJ2-1; D: TRBD2; DNA: TGTGCCAGCAGCTCACTAGCGGGGGATCGTAGGTACAATGAGCAGTTCTTC; CDR3: CASSSLAGDRRYNEQFF
size: -; V: TRBV27; J: TRBJ2-7; D: TRBD1; DNA: TGTGCCAGCAGTCCCTTACACGGACAGGAAGAGCAGTACTTC; CDR3: CASSPLHGQEEQYF
size: -; V: TRBV12-5; J: TRBJ1-5; D: -; DNA: TGTGCTAGTGGCCTCCTGGACGGGGGAAGGGATAGCAATCAGCCCCAGCATTTT; CDR3: CASGLLDGGRDSNQPQHF
size: -; V: TRBV5-6; J: TRBJ2-7; D: TRBD1; DNA: TGTGCCAGCAGCTTTGGACAGGGGAATCCCTACGAGCAGTACTTC; CDR3: CASSFGQGNPYEQYF
size: once; V: TRBV28; J: TRBJ2-7; D: -; DNA: TGTCGGAGGGGCAGGTTAAGATTAGTCCCCTACGAGCAGTACTTC; CDR3: CRRGRLRLVPYEQYF
size: -; V: TRBV27; J: TRBJ1-4; D: TRBD1; DNA: TGTGCCAGCAGTCCGCTAACCCGGGACAGGGGGCCTAATGAAAAACTGTTTTTT; CDR3: CASSPLTRDRGPNEKLFF
size: -; V: TRBV13; J: TRBJ2-5; D: TRBD1; DNA: TGTGCCAGCAGCGGAACAGGGGAAGGGTTCAAGACCCAGTACTTC; CDR3: CASSGTGEGFKTQYF
size: -; V: TRBV5-1; J: TRBJ2-1; D: TRBD1; DNA: TGCGCCAGCAGATCAGGACAGGGGGACTACAATGAGCAGTTCTTC; CDR3: CASRSGQGDYNEQFF
size: -; V: TRBV7-6; J: TRBJ1-1; D: -; DNA: TGTGCCAGCAGCTTAAATCCGGGAATGAACACTGAAGCTTTCTTT; CDR3: CASSLNPGMNTEAFF
size: -; V: TRBV4-2; J: TRBJ1-1; D: TRBD1; DNA: TGTGCCAGCAGCCAAGATCAGGACAGGCGATACTTTAACACTGAAGCTTTCTTT; CDR3: CASSQDQDRRYFNTEAFF
size: -; V: TRBV5-1; J: TRBJ2-7; D: -; DNA: TGCGCCAGCAGCTTGTCGACTGCGGAGCAGTACTTC; CDR3: CASSLSTAEQYF